Following are 6 T cell receptor beta chains from one sample sequenced in a study of blood T cell repertoires in COVID-19. Libraries were prepared by immunoSEQ multiplex PCR; TCRdb keeps only in-frame clonotypes and omits some of them. The data show 110,000 or so clones, with 87% seen just once and less than 9.5% held by the top ten. Sample: peripheral blood. The origin of the receptors is a human donor in a cohort sampled during active COVID-19.

The chain carries TRBV7-2 and TRBJ2-7; tentative D call: TRBD2 (6 bases). The CDR3 is 15 residues long. Germline lookup yields CDR1 SGHTA and CDR2 FQGNSA. V was trimmed by 1 base and J by 9 bases, leaving 19 bases between them. In DNA form, the CDR3 reads TGTGCCAGCAGCTTAGGCTCGACTAGAAGGGGTCGGCAGTACTTC. Its translation: CASSLGSTRRGRQYF.

V and J are TRBV7-2 and TRBJ1-5, with 8 bases identical to TRBD1. The V segment lost 5 bases and the J segment 7 bases; nucleotides outside the gene matches: 7. This CDR3 has 14 amino acids. Germline CDR1 reads SGHTA; CDR2 reads FQGNSA. The CDR3 protein is CASSQGGTGQPQHF. CDR3 bases: TGTGCCAGCAGCCAAGGTGGGACAGGCCAGCCCCAGCATTTT.

The V gene is TRBV7-8, the J gene TRBJ2-2; a possible D gene is TRBD2 (6 bases). Germline CDR1 is SGHVS and CDR2 is FQNEAQ. This CDR3 is 15 amino acids long. V was pared by 2 bases and J by 1 base, with 8 bases between. CDR3 coding DNA: TGTGCCAGCAGCTTATGGGGAGGGAACACCGGGGAGCTGTTTTTT. Its protein product is CASSLWGGNTGELFF. The whole variable domain, filled in from reference TRBV7-8 and TRBJ2-2, reads GAGVSQSPRYKVAKRGQDVALRCDPISGHVSLFWYQQALGQGPEFLTYFQNEAQLDKSGLPSDRFFAERPEGSVSTLKIQRTQQEDSAVYLCASSLWGGNTGELFFGEGSRLTVL.

In its sample, this clone was seen once. The chain is built from TRBV7-6 and TRBJ2-2; 9 nucleotides align to TRBD2. Trimming removed 1 base from V and 4 bases from J; junction bases left unmatched: 7. Germline V gene data show CDR1 as SGHVS and CDR2 as FNYEAQ. The length of the CDR3 is 17 residues. The CDR3 nucleotides read TGTGCCAGCAGCTTAGTCGGCGGGAGGGGGACCACCGGGGAGCTGTTTTTT. Protein product: CASSLVGGRGTTGELFF.

This clone was counted once. The genes are TRBV30 and TRBJ1-1; the D gene is possibly TRBD1 (6 bases). The CDR3 contains 14 residues. Germline V gene lookup returns CDR1 GTSNPN and CDR2 SVGIG (reference sequence). Trimming left V 1 base short and J 9 bases short, with 18 bases between. The CDR3 DNA reads as TGTGCCTGGAGTGCCCACCCAGGGACAATTAAAGCTTTCTTT. This encodes CAWSAHPGTIKAFF.

The chain employs TRBV5-3 and TRBJ1-6, with a possible D match to TRBD1 (5 bases). TRBV5-3 is reported as an ORF; its role is uncertain. Trimming left V 4 bases short and J 9 bases short, with 14 bases between. There are 14 residues in the CDR3. As DNA, the CDR3 is TGTGCCAGAAGCCCCAGGGAGGTCCGTTCACCCCTCCACTTT. Translated: CARSPREVRSPLHF.